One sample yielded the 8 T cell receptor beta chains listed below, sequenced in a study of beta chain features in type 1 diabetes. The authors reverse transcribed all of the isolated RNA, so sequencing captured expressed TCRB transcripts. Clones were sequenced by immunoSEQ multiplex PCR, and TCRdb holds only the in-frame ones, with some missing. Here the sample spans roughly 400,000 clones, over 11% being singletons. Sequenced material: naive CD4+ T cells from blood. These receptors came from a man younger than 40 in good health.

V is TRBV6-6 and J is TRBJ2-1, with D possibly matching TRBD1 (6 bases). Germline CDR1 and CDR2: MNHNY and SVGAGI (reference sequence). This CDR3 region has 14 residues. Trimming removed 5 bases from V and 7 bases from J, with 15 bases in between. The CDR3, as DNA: TGTGCCAGCAGTGGAGGACAGATGGTTAATGAGCAGTTCTTC. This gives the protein CASSGGQMVNEQFF.

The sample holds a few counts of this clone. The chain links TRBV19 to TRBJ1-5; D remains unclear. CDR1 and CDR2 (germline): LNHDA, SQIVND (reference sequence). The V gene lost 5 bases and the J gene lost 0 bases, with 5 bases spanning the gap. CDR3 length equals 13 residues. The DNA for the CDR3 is TGTGCCAGTAGTCCCTATAGCAATCAGCCCCAGCATTTT. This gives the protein CASSPYSNQPQHF. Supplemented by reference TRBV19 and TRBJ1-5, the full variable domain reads DGGITQSPKYLFRKEGQNVTLSCEQNLNHDAMYWYRQDPGQGLRLIYYSQIVNDFQKGDIAEGYSVSREKKESFPLTVTSAQKNPTAFYLCASSPYSNQPQHFGDGTRLSIL.

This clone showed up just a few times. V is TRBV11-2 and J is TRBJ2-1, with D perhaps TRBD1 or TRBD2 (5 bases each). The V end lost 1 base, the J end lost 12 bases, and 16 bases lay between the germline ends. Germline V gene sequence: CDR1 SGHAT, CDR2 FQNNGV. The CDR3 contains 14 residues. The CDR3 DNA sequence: TGTGCCAGCAGCTTAGCCCGGGGCGTTAGGGGGCAGTTCTTC. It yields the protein CASSLARGVRGQFF.

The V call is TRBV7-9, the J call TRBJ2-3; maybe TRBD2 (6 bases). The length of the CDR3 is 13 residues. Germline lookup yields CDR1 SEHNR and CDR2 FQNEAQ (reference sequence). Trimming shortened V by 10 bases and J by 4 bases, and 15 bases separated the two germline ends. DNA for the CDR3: TGTGCCACCGTCCCGGGAGCGGCAGATACGCAGTATTTT. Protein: CATVPGAADTQYF.

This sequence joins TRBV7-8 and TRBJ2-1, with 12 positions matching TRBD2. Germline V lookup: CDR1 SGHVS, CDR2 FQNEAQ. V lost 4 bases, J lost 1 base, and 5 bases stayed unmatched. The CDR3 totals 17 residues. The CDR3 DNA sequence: TGTGCCAGCAGCTCGGCGACTAGCGGGGGTTCCTACAATGAGCAGTTCTTC. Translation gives CASSSATSGGSYNEQFF.

The DNA for the CDR3 is TGTGCCAGCAGCCAAGACCAGGGGGTAAATACGCAGTATTTT. Translating it yields CASSQDQGVNTQYF. The chain uses TRBV4-2 and TRBJ2-3; 7 nucleotides agree with TRBD1. The junction had 4 bases not matched to a gene; V was cut back by 0 bases and J by 7 bases. Germline loops: CDR1 LGHNA, CDR2 YNFKEQ. This CDR3 region has 14 residues.

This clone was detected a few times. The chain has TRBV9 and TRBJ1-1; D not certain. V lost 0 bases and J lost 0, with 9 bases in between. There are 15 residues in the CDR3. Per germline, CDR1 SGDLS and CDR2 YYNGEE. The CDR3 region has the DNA TGTGCCAGCAGCGTAGAAAGCGACCTGAACACTGAAGCTTTCTTT. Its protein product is CASSVESDLNTEAFF.

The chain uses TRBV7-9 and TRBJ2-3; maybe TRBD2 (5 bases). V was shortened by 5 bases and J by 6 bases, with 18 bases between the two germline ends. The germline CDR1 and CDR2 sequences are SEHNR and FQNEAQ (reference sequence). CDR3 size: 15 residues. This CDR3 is CASSRRELQKDTQYF. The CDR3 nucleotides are TGTGCCAGCAGCCGCCGGGAACTCCAAAAGGATACGCAGTATTTT.